This entry concerns a single T cell receptor (beta chain). CDR1 and CDR2 from the germline V gene are LGHDT and YNNKEL (reference sequence). The CDR3 contains 14 residues. Trimming left V 0 bases short and J 9 bases short, with 12 bases between. This sample is drawn from a study of blood T cell repertoires in COVID-19. The overall study: COVID-19 samples, acute and convalescent, were from the United States, Italy and Spain.

Clones were sequenced by immunoSEQ multiplex PCR, and TCRdb holds only the in-frame ones, with some missing. Of about 210,000 clones in the sample, around 81% were seen once. This receptor was obtained from a woman in her 50s with acute COVID-19. V gene TRBV3-1 (or the pseudogene TRBV3-2) combines with J gene TRBJ2-1; no clear D gene. The material sequenced was PBMCs or T cells enriched from blood (not recorded which). DNA for the CDR3: TGTGCCAGCAGCCAAGATATGGTTACTGGTGAGCAGTTCTTC. It is translated as CASSQDMVTGEQFF.